The source of this T cell receptor (beta chain) is a study of CD8+ T cells in alopecia areata. About the research overall: It was oral tofacitinib, at 5 to 10 mg twice daily, that treated patients received.

TCR sequencing used cDNA made by reverse transcription of extracted RNA. Here immunoSEQ multiplex PCR was the method, and the copy in TCRdb shows in-frame clones only, minus some. Of about 180,000 clones detected, less than 75% appear once; the ten largest clones hold about an eighth. Researchers gathered lesional scalp punch biopsies and peripheral blood from patients with alopecia areata. Sorting from PBMCs produced CD4+ and CD8+ T cells. The sequencing used CD8+ T cells sorted from blood, collected at week 0. This receptor was identified in a human donor with alopecia areata.

For the CDR3, the DNA is TGTGCCAGCAGCTCGCACACTAGCGGCCCAGAGACCCAGTACTTC. Its protein product is CASSSHTSGPETQYF. The chain carries TRBV11-1 and TRBJ2-5; 8 nucleotides match TRBD2. The junction had 8 bases not matched to a gene; V was cut back by 4 bases and J by 4 bases. The CDR3 length is 15 residues. Germline loops: CDR1 SGHAT, CDR2 FQDESV (reference sequence).